This passage covers 8 T cell receptor beta chains from one sample sequenced in a study of blood T cells in healthy people across ages. A second PCR, run for roughly 7 to 12 cycles, used a sample-barcoded 5' primer plus a J-beta primer mix. TCRdb recomputed calls from the 5' RACE reads with MiXCR, one row per CDR3 protein. Of roughly 1,500,000 distinct CDR3 sequences in the sample, 42% were seen once. What was sequenced was blood. The receptors were gathered from a woman younger than 30 in good health.

The gene calls are TRBV20-1 and TRBJ2-5, with a possible D match to TRBD2 (6 bases). The last part of the DNA fits TRBJ2-7 better; the J call may be wrong. The CDR3 sequence is 15 residues long. In germline, CDR1 is DFQATT, CDR2 SNEGSKA (reference sequence). CDR3 nucleotide sequence: TGCAGTGCTACCCTCCGAGGACTATCCCCCTACGAGCAGTACTTC. It codes for CSATLRGLSPYEQYF.

This sequence joins TRBV6-5 and TRBJ1-2, with a possible D match to TRBD1 (6 bases). V was clipped by 2 bases and J by 2 bases, with 6 bases between them. The CDR3 has 13 residues. Germline-derived CDR1 and CDR2 are MNHEY and SVGAGI. CDR3 in amino acids: CASSYQGNYGYTF. In DNA, the CDR3 is TGTGCCAGCAGTTACCAGGGGAACTATGGCTACACCTTC.

This sequence joins TRBV7-2 and TRBJ2-3; TRBD2 is a possible D gene (5 bases). V lost 5 bases and J lost 0, with 18 bases in between. From germline, CDR1 is SGHTA and CDR2 FQGNSA. The CDR3 has 17 residues. The CDR3, as DNA: TGTGCCAGCAGCCGATACCTCGGGGTGTCTAGCACAGATACGCAGTATTTT. It is translated as CASSRYLGVSSTDTQYF.

Points on this clonotype: The junction differs from germline at one of its ends, possibly a read error. V and J are TRBV12-3 or TRBV12-4 and TRBJ1-5; D ambiguous. The CDR3 has 16 residues. The CDR3 is CASSPLGGNSSQPQHF. In DNA form, the CDR3 reads TGTGCCAGCAGTCCCCTCGGCGGAAATAGCAGTCAGCCCCAGCATTTT.

The V gene is TRBV20-1, the J gene TRBJ2-1; 9 nucleotides line up with TRBD2. The CDR3 length is 16 residues. Trimming cost V 1 base and J 8 bases; bases outside gene matches: 12. The V gene's germline CDR1 is DFQATT and CDR2 SNEGSKA (reference sequence). The DNA of the CDR3 is TGCAGTGCTAGAGGGGGGCGGGGGGGCTTCTCCGATGAGCAGTTCTTC. The encoded protein is CSARGGRGGFSDEQFF.

The chain has TRBV7-8 and TRBJ2-7; TRBD2 matches 9 bases. The germline CDR1 and CDR2 sequences are SGHVS and FQNEAQ. Trimming cost V 4 bases and J 3 bases; bases outside gene matches: 10. The CDR3 is 16 residues long. The CDR3 loop is CASSSLIAGALYEQYF. The CDR3 DNA sequence: TGTGCCAGCAGCTCGCTTATAGCGGGAGCCCTCTACGAGCAGTACTTC.

The gene calls are TRBV2 and TRBJ2-1; TRBD2 matches at 8 bases. This CDR3 contains 17 residues. Per germline, CDR1 SNHLY and CDR2 FYNNEI. Losses at the gene ends were 3 bases for V and 4 bases for J; bases not matched to a gene: 11. CDR3 sequence: CASSDLTGGGQYNEQFF. The CDR3 DNA sequence: TGTGCCAGCAGTGACCTGACGGGCGGGGGGCAATACAATGAGCAGTTCTTC.

V is TRBV6-1 and J is TRBJ2-5; D might be TRBD1 (6 bases). Matching the DNA end better, TRBJ2-7 makes the J call doubtful. The length of the CDR3 is 14 residues. CDR1 and CDR2 (germline): MNHNS, SASEGT. The CDR3 sequence is CASSVGARSSEQYF. For the CDR3, the DNA is TGTGCCAGCAGTGTGGGGGCGCGTAGTTCCGAGCAGTACTTC.